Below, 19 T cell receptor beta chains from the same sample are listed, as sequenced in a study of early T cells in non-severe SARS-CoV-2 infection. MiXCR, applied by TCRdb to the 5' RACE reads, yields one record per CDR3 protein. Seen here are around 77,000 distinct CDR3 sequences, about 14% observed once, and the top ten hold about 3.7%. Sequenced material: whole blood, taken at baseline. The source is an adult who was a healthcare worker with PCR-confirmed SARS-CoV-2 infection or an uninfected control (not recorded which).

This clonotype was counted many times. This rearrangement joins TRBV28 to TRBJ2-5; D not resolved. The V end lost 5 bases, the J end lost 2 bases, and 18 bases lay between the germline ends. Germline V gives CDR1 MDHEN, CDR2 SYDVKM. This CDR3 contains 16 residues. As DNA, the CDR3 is TGTGCCAGCAGTGCCGCCCGAATTGACGTGCAAGAGACCCAGTACTTC. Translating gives CASSAARIDVQETQYF.

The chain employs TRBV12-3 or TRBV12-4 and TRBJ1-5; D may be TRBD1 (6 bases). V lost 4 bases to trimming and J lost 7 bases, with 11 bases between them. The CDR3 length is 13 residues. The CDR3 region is CASSYRVKQPQHF. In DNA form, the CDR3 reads TGTGCCAGCAGTTACAGGGTAAAACAGCCCCAGCATTTT.

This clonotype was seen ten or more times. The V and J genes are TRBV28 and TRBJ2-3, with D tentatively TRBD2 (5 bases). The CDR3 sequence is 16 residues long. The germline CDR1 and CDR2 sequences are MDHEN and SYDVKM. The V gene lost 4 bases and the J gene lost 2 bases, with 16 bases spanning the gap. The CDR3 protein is CASSSPRTGITDTQYF. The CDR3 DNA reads TGTGCCAGCAGTTCTCCGAGGACGGGGATCACAGATACGCAGTATTTT. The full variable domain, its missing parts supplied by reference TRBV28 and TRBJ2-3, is DVKVTQSSRYLVKRTGEKVFLECVQDMDHENMFWYRQDPGLGLRLIYFSYDVKMKEKGDIPEGYSVSREKKERFSLILESASTNQTSMYLCASSSPRTGITDTQYFGPGTRLTVL.

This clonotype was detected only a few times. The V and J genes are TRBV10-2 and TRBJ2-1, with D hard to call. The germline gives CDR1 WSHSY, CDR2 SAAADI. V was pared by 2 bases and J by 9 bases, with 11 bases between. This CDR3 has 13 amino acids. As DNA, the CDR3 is TGCGCCAGCAGTGAGGATCTAGGAGCTGAGCAGTTCTTC. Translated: CASSEDLGAEQFF.

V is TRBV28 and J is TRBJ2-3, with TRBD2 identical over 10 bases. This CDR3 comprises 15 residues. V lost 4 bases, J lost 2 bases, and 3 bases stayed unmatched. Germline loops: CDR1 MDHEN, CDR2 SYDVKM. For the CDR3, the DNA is TGTGCCAGCAGTTATACTAGCGGGGCCACAGATACGCAGTATTTT. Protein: CASSYTSGATDTQYF.

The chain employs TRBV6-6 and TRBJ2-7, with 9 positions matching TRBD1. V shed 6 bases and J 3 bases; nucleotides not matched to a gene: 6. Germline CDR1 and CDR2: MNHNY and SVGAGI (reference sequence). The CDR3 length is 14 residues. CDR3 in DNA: TGTGCCAGCAGACGGGACAGGGCGGGCTACGAGCAGTACTTC. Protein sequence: CASRRDRAGYEQYF.

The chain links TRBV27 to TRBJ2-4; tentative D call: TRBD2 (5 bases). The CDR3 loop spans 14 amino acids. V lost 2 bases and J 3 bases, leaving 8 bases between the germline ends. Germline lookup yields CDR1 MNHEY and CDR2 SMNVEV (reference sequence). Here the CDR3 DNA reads TGTGCCAGCAGTTTAATCAGCGGCAAAAACATTCAGTACTTC. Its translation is CASSLISGKNIQYF.

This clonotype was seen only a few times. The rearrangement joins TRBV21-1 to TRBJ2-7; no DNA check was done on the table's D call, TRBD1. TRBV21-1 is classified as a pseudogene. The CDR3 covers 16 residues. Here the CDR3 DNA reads TGTGCCAGCAGCAATAGACGACAGGGATTGGGCTACGAGCAGTACTTC. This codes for CASSNRRQGLGYEQYF.

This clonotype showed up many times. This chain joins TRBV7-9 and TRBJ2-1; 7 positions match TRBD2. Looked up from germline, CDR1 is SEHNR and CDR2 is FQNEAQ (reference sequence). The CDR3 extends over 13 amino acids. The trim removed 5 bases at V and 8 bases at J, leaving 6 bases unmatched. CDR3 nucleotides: TGTGCCAGCAGCCCGGGGGGATTCGATGAGCAGTTCTTC. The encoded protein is CASSPGGFDEQFF.

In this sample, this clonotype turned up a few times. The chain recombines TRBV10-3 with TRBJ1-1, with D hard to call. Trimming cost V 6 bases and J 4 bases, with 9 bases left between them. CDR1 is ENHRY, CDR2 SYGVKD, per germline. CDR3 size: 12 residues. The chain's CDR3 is CAISPGSTEAFF. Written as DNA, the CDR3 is TGTGCCATCAGCCCCGGGAGCACTGAAGCTTTCTTT.

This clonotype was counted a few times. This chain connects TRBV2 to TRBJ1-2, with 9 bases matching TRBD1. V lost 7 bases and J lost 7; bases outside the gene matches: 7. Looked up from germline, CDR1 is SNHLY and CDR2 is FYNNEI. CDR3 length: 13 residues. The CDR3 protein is CASTGTGKSGYTF. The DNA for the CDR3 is TGTGCCAGCACTGGGACAGGGAAGTCTGGCTACACCTTC.

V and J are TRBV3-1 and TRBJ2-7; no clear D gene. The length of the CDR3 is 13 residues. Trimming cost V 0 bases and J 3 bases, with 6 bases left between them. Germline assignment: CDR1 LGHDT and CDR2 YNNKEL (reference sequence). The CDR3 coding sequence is TGTGCCAGCAGCCAAGATCGGCTCTACGAGCAGTACTTC. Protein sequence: CASSQDRLYEQYF.

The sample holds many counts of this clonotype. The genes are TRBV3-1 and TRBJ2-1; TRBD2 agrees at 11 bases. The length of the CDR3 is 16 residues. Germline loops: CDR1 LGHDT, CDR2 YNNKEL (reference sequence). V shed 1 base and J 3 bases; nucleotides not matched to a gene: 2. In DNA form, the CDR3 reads TGTGCCAGCAGCCAAGGACTAGCGGGAAACTACAATGAGCAGTTCTTC. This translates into CASSQGLAGNYNEQFF.

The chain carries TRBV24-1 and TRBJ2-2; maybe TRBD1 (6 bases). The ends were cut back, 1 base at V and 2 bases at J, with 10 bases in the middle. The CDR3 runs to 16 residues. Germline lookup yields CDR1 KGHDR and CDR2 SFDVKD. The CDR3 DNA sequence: TGTGCCACCAGTGATTTTGGCAGGGGAAACACCGGGGAGCTGTTTTTT. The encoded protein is CATSDFGRGNTGELFF.

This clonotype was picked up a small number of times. CDR3 DNA: TGTGCCAGCAGCTCGGACAGGGAAAACACCATATATTTT. Encoded protein: CASSSDRENTIYF. The J gene is TRBJ1-3, the V gene TRBV11-2, with 8 bases that match TRBD1. CDR3 length: 13 residues. Germline-derived CDR1 and CDR2 are SGHAT and FQNNGV. J gave up 6 bases and V 4 bases, and 2 bases lay outside the gene matches.

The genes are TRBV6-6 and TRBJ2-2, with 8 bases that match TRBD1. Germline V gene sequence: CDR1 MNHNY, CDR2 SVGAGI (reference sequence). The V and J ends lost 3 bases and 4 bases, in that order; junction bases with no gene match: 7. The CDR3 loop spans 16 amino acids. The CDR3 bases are TGTGCCAGCAGTTATGGCGGACAGGGAACCACCGGGGAGCTGTTTTTT. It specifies CASSYGGQGTTGELFF.

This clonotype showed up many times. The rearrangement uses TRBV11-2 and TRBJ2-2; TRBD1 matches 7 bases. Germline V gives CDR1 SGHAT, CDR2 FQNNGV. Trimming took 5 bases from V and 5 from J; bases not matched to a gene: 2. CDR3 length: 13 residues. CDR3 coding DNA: TGTGCCAGCAGCCCGACAGGGACCGGGGAGCTGTTTTTT. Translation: CASSPTGTGELFF.

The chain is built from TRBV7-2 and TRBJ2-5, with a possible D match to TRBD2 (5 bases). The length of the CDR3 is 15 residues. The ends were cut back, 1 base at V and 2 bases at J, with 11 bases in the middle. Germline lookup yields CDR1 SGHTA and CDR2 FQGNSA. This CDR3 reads CASSLGGSTQETQYF. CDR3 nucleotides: TGTGCCAGCAGCTTAGGCGGGTCTACTCAAGAGACCCAGTACTTC.

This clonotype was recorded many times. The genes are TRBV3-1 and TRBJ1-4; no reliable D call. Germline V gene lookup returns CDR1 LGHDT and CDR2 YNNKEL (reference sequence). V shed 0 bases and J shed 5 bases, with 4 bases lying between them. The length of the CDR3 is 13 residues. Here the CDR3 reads CASSQEPNEKLFF. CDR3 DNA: TGTGCCAGCAGCCAAGAACCAAATGAAAAACTGTTTTTT. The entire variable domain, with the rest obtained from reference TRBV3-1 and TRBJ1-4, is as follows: DTAVSQTPKYLVTQMGNDKSIKCEQNLGHDTMYWYKQDSKKFLKIMFSYNNKELIINETVPNRFSPKSPDKAHLNLHINSLELGDSAVYFCASSQEPNEKLFFGSGTQLSVL.